The 10 T cell receptor beta chains below were found in one sample sequenced in a study of cytomegalovirus exposure and HLA in healthy donors. The PCR made use of 60 Vbeta and 13 Jbeta primers. TCRdb's copy holds only in-frame clones and misses some; the assay was immunoSEQ multiplex PCR. The profile shows 150,000 to 200,000 clones, 75% of them singletons. The sequenced material came from PBMCs. These receptors all stem from a woman in her fifties or sixties in good health and CMV-seropositive.

The V and J genes are TRBV7-3 and TRBJ2-1, with D maybe TRBD2 (6 bases). The CDR3 is 15 amino acids. V gave up 5 bases and J gave up 0 bases, with 11 bases separating them. Germline V lookup: CDR1 SGHTA, CDR2 FQGTGA. CDR3 nucleotide sequence: TGTGCCAGCAGCGACGGGGGAAGCTCCTACAATGAGCAGTTCTTC. It codes for CASSDGGSSYNEQFF.

The chain links TRBV30 to TRBJ2-7; perhaps TRBD2 as D (6 bases). The V end lost 6 bases, the J end lost 6 bases, and 15 bases lay between the germline ends. The CDR3 is made up of 12 amino acids. Germline V gene lookup returns CDR1 GTSNPN and CDR2 SVGIG (reference sequence). In nucleotides, the CDR3 is TGTGCCTGCGATGCCGACGGGGGCGAGCAGTACTTC. Translating it yields CACDADGGEQYF. The full variable domain, rest sourced from reference TRBV30 and TRBJ2-7, is SQTIHQWPATLVQPVGSPLSLECTVEGTSNPNLYWYRQAAGRGLQLLFYSVGIGQISSEVPQNLSASRPQDRQFILSSKKLLLSDSGFYLCACDADGGEQYFGPGTRLTVT.

The chain employs TRBV6-5 and TRBJ1-1; D possibly corresponds to TRBD1 (6 bases). Germline lookup yields CDR1 MNHEY and CDR2 SVGAGI. The CDR3 sequence is 13 residues long. V lost 6 bases and J 3 bases, leaving 11 bases between the germline ends. As DNA, the CDR3 is TGTGCCAGCAGGGTACAGGGTTACACTGAAGCTTTCTTT. It yields the protein CASRVQGYTEAFF.

The V call is TRBV5-1, the J call TRBJ2-7; a weak D match, TRBD2 (5 bases). Germline-derived CDR1 and CDR2 are SGHRS and YFSETQ. V lost 4 bases, J lost 4 bases, and 12 bases lay in between. The CDR3 spans 13 residues. This CDR3 reads CASSRASWYEQYF. In nucleotides, the CDR3 is TGCGCCAGCAGCCGAGCTAGCTGGTACGAGCAGTACTTC.

V usage is TRBV5-5 and J usage is TRBJ1-2; the match to TRBD1 covers 7 bases. With 4 bases clipped from V and 4 bases from J, the junction kept 7 bases outside the gene matches. The CDR3 totals 14 residues. Per germline, CDR1 SGHKS and CDR2 YYEKEE (reference sequence). CDR3 DNA: TGTGCCAGCAGCGCAAGGACAGGATTCTATGGCTACACCTTC. This sequence encodes CASSARTGFYGYTF.

This clone was seen only a few times. V gene TRBV5-1 combines with J gene TRBJ2-3, with D perhaps TRBD2 (5 bases). Germline V gene data show CDR1 as SGHRS and CDR2 as YFSETQ. V lost 0 bases to trimming and J lost 0 bases, with 11 bases between them. The CDR3 loop spans 16 amino acids. The CDR3 region is CASSLGGSGSTDTQYF. CDR3 in DNA: TGCGCCAGCAGCTTGGGGGGTTCGGGGAGCACAGATACGCAGTATTTT. Full variable domain (outside the CDR3, taken from reference TRBV5-1 and TRBJ2-3): KAGVTQTPRYLIKTRGQQVTLSCSPISGHRSVSWYQQTPGQGLQFLFEYFSETQRNKGNFPGRFSGRQFSNSRSEMNVSTLELGDSALYLCASSLGGSGSTDTQYFGPGTRLTVL.

The rearrangement links TRBV19 to TRBJ2-1, with TRBD1 matching 7 bases. The junction had 4 bases not matched to a gene; V was cut back by 3 bases and J by 2 bases. The CDR3 length is 15 residues. Germline assignment: CDR1 LNHDA and CDR2 SQIVND (reference sequence). CDR3 DNA: TGTGCCAGTAGTATTCGGGGACAGACCTACAATGAGCAGTTCTTC. This codes for CASSIRGQTYNEQFF. The full variable domain, its missing parts supplied by reference TRBV19 and TRBJ2-1, is DGGITQSPKYLFRKEGQNVTLSCEQNLNHDAMYWYRQDPGQGLRLIYYSQIVNDFQKGDIAEGYSVSREKKESFPLTVTSAQKNPTAFYLCASSIRGQTYNEQFFGPGTRLTVL.

The V call is TRBV21-1, the J call TRBJ1-2; the DNA was not compared with TRBD1, the D call given in the table. TRBV21-1 is a listed pseudogene. The CDR3 runs to 17 residues. CDR3 in amino acids: CASSKLRGRTGGYGYTF. The CDR3 DNA reads as TGTGCCAGCAGCAAATTAAGAGGTAGGACAGGGGGTTATGGCTACACCTTC.

This rearrangement joins TRBV6-4 to TRBJ2-1; D uncertain. This CDR3 spans 11 amino acids. V dropped 6 bases and J dropped 7 bases, with 7 bases sitting between them. Germline V gene data show CDR1 as MRHNA and CDR2 as SNTAGT. CDR3 DNA: TGTGCCAGCAGGGCCCCTAATGAGCAGTTCTTC. It codes for CASRAPNEQFF.

In its sample, this clone was seen a few times. The J gene is TRBJ2-5, the V gene TRBV5-1, with TRBD2 matching 13 bases. The CDR3 is 16 residues long. Germline V gene data show CDR1 as SGHRS and CDR2 as YFSETQ. V was clipped by 4 bases and J by 5 bases; unmatched bases: 8. CDR3 loop: CASSPRLAGGAETQYF. In nucleotides, the CDR3 is TGCGCCAGCAGCCCGAGACTAGCGGGGGGCGCGGAGACCCAGTACTTC.